These 17 T cell receptor beta chains came from one sample sequenced in a study of blood T cell repertoires in COVID-19. TCRdb's table, derived via immunoSEQ multiplex PCR, lists solely in-frame clones and lacks some. The table records approximately 150,000 clones, roughly 87% of them present only once. The sequencing input was PBMCs or T cells enriched from blood (not recorded which). Receptors originate from a human donor with acute COVID-19. The donor label of this sample is uncertain.

The J gene is TRBJ1-2, the V gene TRBV9; D not certain. Trimming removed 4 bases at V and 8 bases at J, with 27 bases between. Looked up from germline, CDR1 is SGDLS and CDR2 is YYNGEE. The CDR3 loop spans 17 amino acids. The DNA of the CDR3 is TGTGCCAGCAGCCCCCTGGTCCGCAGACAAGGCCCGAACGGCTACACCTTC. Translating it yields CASSPLVRRQGPNGYTF.

This clone was seen a handful of times. The chain is built from TRBV27 and TRBJ2-7; 9 bases agree with TRBD1. This CDR3 comprises 18 residues. Germline lookup yields CDR1 MNHEY and CDR2 SMNVEV (reference sequence). The J segment lost 3 bases and the V segment lost 6 bases, leaving 18 bases of the junction unmatched. CDR3 sequence reads: CASSPRDRALLVGYEQYF. The CDR3 DNA reads as TGTGCCAGCAGCCCCCGGGACAGGGCACTCCTAGTCGGCTACGAGCAGTACTTC.

V is TRBV30 and J is TRBJ1-5; tentative D call: TRBD1 (5 bases). Trimming shortened V by 1 base and J by 4 bases, and 14 bases separated the two germline ends. Germline V gene lookup returns CDR1 GTSNPN and CDR2 SVGIG (reference sequence). This CDR3 is built from 15 residues. The CDR3 sequence: CAWSDLGGGNQPQHF. The DNA for the CDR3 is TGTGCCTGGAGTGACCTCGGGGGAGGAAATCAGCCCCAGCATTTT.

The chain carries TRBV20-1 and TRBJ1-4; no clear D. CDR3 length: 14 residues. The germline V gene encodes CDR1 DFQATT and CDR2 SNEGSKA (reference sequence). Trimming shortened V by 3 bases and J by 0 bases, and 8 bases separated the two germline ends. For the CDR3, the DNA is TGCAGTGCTAGTGAGGGAGCAACTAATGAAAAACTGTTTTTT. This encodes CSASEGATNEKLFF.

The genes are TRBV19 and TRBJ2-4; TRBD1 aligns across 7 bases. Unmatched junction bases numbered 0, after V lost 2 bases and J lost 5 bases. This CDR3 is built from 13 residues. CDR1 and CDR2 from the germline V gene are LNHDA and SQIVND (reference sequence). DNA for the CDR3: TGTGCCAGTAGTATAACAGGGGAAAACATTCAGTACTTC. Translation gives CASSITGENIQYF.

The rearrangement joins TRBV7-9 to TRBJ2-2, with TRBD2 matching 8 bases. The V gene's germline CDR1 is SEHNR and CDR2 FQNEAQ (reference sequence). The CDR3 has 16 residues. After removal of 1 base from V and 5 bases from J, the junction contained 6 bases not matched to a gene. The CDR3 bases are TGTGCCAGCAGCTTAGTGGTCGGACTAGCTACCGGGGAGCTGTTTTTT. As protein: CASSLVVGLATGELFF.

The gene calls are TRBV7-9 and TRBJ1-3; 8 nucleotides agree with TRBD1. V was pared by 5 bases and J by 6 bases, with 9 bases of the junction left unmatched. There are 15 residues in the CDR3. Germline values: CDR1 SEHNR, CDR2 FQNEAQ (reference sequence). The CDR3 sequence: CASSPWTGWANTIYF. CDR3 DNA: TGTGCCAGCAGCCCTTGGACAGGGTGGGCAAACACCATATATTTT.

This chain connects TRBV3-1 (or the pseudogene TRBV3-2) to TRBJ1-2; D may be TRBD1 (6 bases). Deletions cut 3 bases from V and 10 bases from J, with 24 bases between. From germline, CDR1 is LGHDT and CDR2 YNNKEL (reference sequence). The CDR3 sequence is 16 residues long. CDR3 residues: CASSHGPRGGLRDYTF. The CDR3 region has the DNA TGTGCCAGCAGCCACGGTCCGAGGGGGGGGCTGAGGGACTACACCTTC.

V usage is TRBV4-2 and J usage is TRBJ1-1; 8 bases are shared with TRBD1. CDR1 LGHNA and CDR2 YNFKEQ come from the germline V gene. This CDR3 spans 14 amino acids. Trimming took 3 bases from V and 5 from J; bases not matched to a gene: 5. The CDR3: CASSQEQGETEAFF. CDR3 in DNA: TGTGCCAGCAGCCAGGAACAGGGGGAAACTGAAGCTTTCTTT.

This clone was seen once. This chain connects TRBV7-6 to TRBJ2-3, with 10 bases that match TRBD2. V was clipped by 6 bases and J by 4 bases; unmatched bases: 7. The CDR3 covers 15 residues. Germline assignment: CDR1 SGHVS and CDR2 FNYEAQ. The CDR3 spells CASSRTGTSADTQYF. In DNA, the CDR3 is TGTGCCAGCAGTCGTACCGGGACTAGCGCAGATACGCAGTATTTT. The full variable domain, with the rest looked up from reference TRBV7-6 and TRBJ2-3, is GAGVSQSPRYKVTKRGQDVALRCDPISGHVSLYWYRQALGQGPEFLTYFNYEAQQDKSGLPNDRFSAERPEGSISTLTIQRTEQRDSAMYRCASSRTGTSADTQYFGPGTRLTVL.

This clone has a single count. The chain is built from TRBV10-3 and TRBJ1-3; D remains unclear. The CDR3 extends over 17 amino acids. Germline V gives CDR1 ENHRY, CDR2 SYGVKD. V was cut by 0 bases and J by 0 bases, with 12 bases left in between. CDR3 nucleotides: TGTGCCATCAGTGAGTCGACTCGGCGATCCTCTGGAAACACCATATATTTT. Its translation: CAISESTRRSSGNTIYF.

Only a few counts were recorded for this clone. The chain is built from TRBV3-1 (or the pseudogene TRBV3-2) and TRBJ1-2; 7 bases fit TRBD1. Per the germline V gene, CDR1 is LGHDT and CDR2 is YNNKEL (reference sequence). The CDR3 sequence is 15 residues long. V trimming: 4 bases; J trimming: 5 bases; junction bases outside the gene matches: 10. The CDR3 region has the DNA TGTGCCAGCAGCCCCAGAGGGCAGGGGGAATATGGCTACACCTTC. Protein: CASSPRGQGEYGYTF.

This clone came up once. J is TRBJ1-2 and V is TRBV7-8; D possibly corresponds to TRBD1 (6 bases). Germline V gene sequence: CDR1 SGHVS, CDR2 FQNEAQ. CDR3 length: 14 amino acids. V gave up 5 bases and J gave up 4 bases, with 14 bases separating them. The CDR3 bases are TGTGCCAGCAGCCCAACGGACAGACTCTATGGCTACACCTTC. Its translation is CASSPTDRLYGYTF.

J is TRBJ2-7 and V is TRBV11-1, with 8 bases fitting TRBD1. The CDR3 is 12 amino acids. Looked up from germline, CDR1 is SGHAT and CDR2 is FQDESV (reference sequence). V dropped 5 bases and J dropped 4; count of bases not matched to a gene: 1. CDR3 loop: CASSRTGYEQYF. CDR3 bases: TGTGCCAGCAGCCGGACAGGGTACGAGCAGTACTTC. Drawing the rest from reference TRBV11-1 and TRBJ2-7, the complete variable domain is EAEVAQSPRYKITEKSQAVAFWCDPISGHATLYWYRQILGQGPELLVQFQDESVVDDSQLPKDRFSAERLKGVDSTLKIQPAELGDSAMYLCASSRTGYEQYFGPGTRLTVT.

This chain connects TRBV5-1 to TRBJ2-5; TRBD1 is a possible D gene (5 bases). Deletions cut 0 bases from V and 3 bases from J, with 9 bases between. The CDR3 has 14 residues. CDR1 and CDR2 from the germline V gene are SGHRS and YFSETQ. This CDR3 is CASSLAREKETQYF. CDR3 DNA: TGCGCCAGCAGCTTGGCCAGGGAAAAAGAGACCCAGTACTTC.

The chain recombines TRBV5-5 with TRBJ1-1; D possibly corresponds to TRBD1 (5 bases). Germline V CDR1 and CDR2: SGHKS, YYEKEE (reference sequence). V lost 2 bases and J lost 0, with 8 bases in between. The CDR3 consists of 14 residues. The CDR3, as DNA: TGTGCCAGCAGCTTATACAGGTTGAACACTGAAGCTTTCTTT. This sequence encodes CASSLYRLNTEAFF. The whole variable domain, remainder taken from reference TRBV5-5 and TRBJ1-1, is DAGVTQSPTHLIKTRGQQVTLRCSPISGHKSVSWYQQVLGQGPQFIFQYYEKEERGRGNFPDRFSARQFPNYSSELNVNALLLGDSALYLCASSLYRLNTEAFFGQGTRLTVV.

This clone occurred a few times. CDR3 DNA sequence: TGTGCCAGCAGCGAGGGCCTACAGGGAACTGAAAAACTGTTTTTT. It is translated as CASSEGLQGTEKLFF. V usage is TRBV9 and J usage is TRBJ1-4; perhaps TRBD1 as D (6 bases). The CDR3 extends over 15 amino acids. Germline CDR1 reads SGDLS; CDR2 reads YYNGEE. V was pared by 3 bases and J by 7 bases, with 16 bases between.